The rows below give T cell receptor beta chains drawn from one sample of a study of early T cells in non-severe SARS-CoV-2 infection. MiXCR, run by TCRdb on the 5' RACE reads, gives a single entry per CDR3 protein. This repertoire shows tens of thousands of distinct CDR3 sequences, more than 15% found once; its top ten account for about 8.8%. Source: whole blood, taken at baseline. The receptors derive from an adult who was a healthcare worker with PCR-confirmed SARS-CoV-2 infection or an uninfected control (not recorded which). Both conserved end residues are part of each CDR3. D genes are given only for firm matches. Clone size is not always given. Where it is, it says once, few, many or a class for expanded clones.

V gene	J gene	clone size	D gene	CDR3 DNA	CDR3 protein
TRBV20-1	TRBJ2-5	few	-	TGCAGTGCTAGAGGAGAGACAGCCCAAGAGACCCAGTACTTC	CSARGETAQETQYF
TRBV5-1	TRBJ2-5	few	TRBD2	TGCGCCAGCAGCCTCAGGACTAGCGGGGGCGGGTACCAAGAGACCCAGTACTTC	CASSLRTSGGGYQETQYF
TRBV2	TRBJ1-1	many	-	TGTGCCAGCAGTGAGGCGGCAGGGAGGGTTGAAGCTTTCTTT	CASSEAAGRVEAFF
TRBV12-3/TRBV12-4	TRBJ1-1	few	-	TGTGCCAGCAGCGCGAACAGGGCCACTGAAGCTTTCTTT	CASSANRATEAFF
TRBV19	TRBJ2-3	-	-	TGTGCCAGTATGGGGCGGGATCTTCTGACAGATACGCAGTATTTT	CASMGRDLLTDTQYF
TRBV12-3/TRBV12-4	TRBJ2-7	-	-	TGTGCCAGCAGTCTCGATCCAGGGAGGCCCTACGAGCAGTACTTC	CASSLDPGRPYEQYF
TRBV30	TRBJ2-2	few	TRBD2	TGTGCCTCCGGGACTAGCGGGGGGAAGACCGGGGAGCTGTTTTTT	CASGTSGGKTGELFF
TRBV27	TRBJ2-7	-	-	TGTGCCAGCAGTTTATCGGGGACAACCCCCCTCGAGCAGTACTTC	CASSLSGTTPLEQYF
TRBV6-5	TRBJ1-2	-	-	TGTGCCAGCAAAACTAACAGGGCTAGCGATGGCTACACCTTC	CASKTNRASDGYTF
TRBV20-1	TRBJ2-2	-	-	TGCAGTGCTAGAGATTTTATAGCGCAGAACACCGGGGAGCTGTTTTTT	CSARDFIAQNTGELFF
TRBV4-1	TRBJ2-7	many	TRBD1	TGCGCCAGCAGCCAAGAGACAGGGTTCCCCTCGGAGCAGTACTTC	CASSQETGFPSEQYF
TRBV18	TRBJ1-2	once	-	TGTGCCAGCTCACCGATGGGGGAACGAGGCTACACCTTC	CASSPMGERGYTF
TRBV6-6	TRBJ1-1	-	-	TGTGCCAGCAGCCCGGACAGATTGAACACTGAAGCTTTCTTT	CASSPDRLNTEAFF
TRBV13	TRBJ2-7	few	-	TGTGCCAGCAGCACGGGACCTTGGGGTTACGAGCAGTACTTC	CASSTGPWGYEQYF
TRBV7-2	TRBJ2-7	few	-	TGTGCCAGCAGCCCGGGACGGCGCTCGGGGGAGCAGTACTTC	CASSPGRRSGEQYF
TRBV18	TRBJ2-1	-	TRBD1	TGTGCCAGCTCACCTTACAGGGGTGGTGCGAACAATGAGCAGTTCTTC	CASSPYRGGANNEQFF
TRBV20-1	TRBJ2-7	-	-	TGCAGTGCTAGAGAAGGTGGCCTGGCCTACGAGCAGTACTTC	CSAREGGLAYEQYF
TRBV20-1	TRBJ2-1	-	TRBD2	TGCAGTGCGCCGACTAGCGGGGGTTACAATGAGCAGTTCTTC	CSAPTSGGYNEQFF
TRBV7-2	TRBJ2-5	once	TRBD2	TGTGCCAGCAGCTTAAGGTCACTAGCGGGACCCACAGAGACCCAGTACTTC	CASSLRSLAGPTETQYF
TRBV11-3	TRBJ2-1	-	TRBD2	TGTGCCAGCAGCGGACTAGCGGAGGCGGATGAGCAGTTCTTC	CASSGLAEADEQFF
TRBV12-3/TRBV12-4	TRBJ1-6	few	-	TGTGCCAGCAGTTTTGCAGGGAACAATTCACCCCTCCACTTT	CASSFAGNNSPLHF
TRBV19	TRBJ2-1	-	TRBD1	TGTGCCAGTTACCCGGGACAGGGGATATTCAATGAGCAGTTCTTC	CASYPGQGIFNEQFF